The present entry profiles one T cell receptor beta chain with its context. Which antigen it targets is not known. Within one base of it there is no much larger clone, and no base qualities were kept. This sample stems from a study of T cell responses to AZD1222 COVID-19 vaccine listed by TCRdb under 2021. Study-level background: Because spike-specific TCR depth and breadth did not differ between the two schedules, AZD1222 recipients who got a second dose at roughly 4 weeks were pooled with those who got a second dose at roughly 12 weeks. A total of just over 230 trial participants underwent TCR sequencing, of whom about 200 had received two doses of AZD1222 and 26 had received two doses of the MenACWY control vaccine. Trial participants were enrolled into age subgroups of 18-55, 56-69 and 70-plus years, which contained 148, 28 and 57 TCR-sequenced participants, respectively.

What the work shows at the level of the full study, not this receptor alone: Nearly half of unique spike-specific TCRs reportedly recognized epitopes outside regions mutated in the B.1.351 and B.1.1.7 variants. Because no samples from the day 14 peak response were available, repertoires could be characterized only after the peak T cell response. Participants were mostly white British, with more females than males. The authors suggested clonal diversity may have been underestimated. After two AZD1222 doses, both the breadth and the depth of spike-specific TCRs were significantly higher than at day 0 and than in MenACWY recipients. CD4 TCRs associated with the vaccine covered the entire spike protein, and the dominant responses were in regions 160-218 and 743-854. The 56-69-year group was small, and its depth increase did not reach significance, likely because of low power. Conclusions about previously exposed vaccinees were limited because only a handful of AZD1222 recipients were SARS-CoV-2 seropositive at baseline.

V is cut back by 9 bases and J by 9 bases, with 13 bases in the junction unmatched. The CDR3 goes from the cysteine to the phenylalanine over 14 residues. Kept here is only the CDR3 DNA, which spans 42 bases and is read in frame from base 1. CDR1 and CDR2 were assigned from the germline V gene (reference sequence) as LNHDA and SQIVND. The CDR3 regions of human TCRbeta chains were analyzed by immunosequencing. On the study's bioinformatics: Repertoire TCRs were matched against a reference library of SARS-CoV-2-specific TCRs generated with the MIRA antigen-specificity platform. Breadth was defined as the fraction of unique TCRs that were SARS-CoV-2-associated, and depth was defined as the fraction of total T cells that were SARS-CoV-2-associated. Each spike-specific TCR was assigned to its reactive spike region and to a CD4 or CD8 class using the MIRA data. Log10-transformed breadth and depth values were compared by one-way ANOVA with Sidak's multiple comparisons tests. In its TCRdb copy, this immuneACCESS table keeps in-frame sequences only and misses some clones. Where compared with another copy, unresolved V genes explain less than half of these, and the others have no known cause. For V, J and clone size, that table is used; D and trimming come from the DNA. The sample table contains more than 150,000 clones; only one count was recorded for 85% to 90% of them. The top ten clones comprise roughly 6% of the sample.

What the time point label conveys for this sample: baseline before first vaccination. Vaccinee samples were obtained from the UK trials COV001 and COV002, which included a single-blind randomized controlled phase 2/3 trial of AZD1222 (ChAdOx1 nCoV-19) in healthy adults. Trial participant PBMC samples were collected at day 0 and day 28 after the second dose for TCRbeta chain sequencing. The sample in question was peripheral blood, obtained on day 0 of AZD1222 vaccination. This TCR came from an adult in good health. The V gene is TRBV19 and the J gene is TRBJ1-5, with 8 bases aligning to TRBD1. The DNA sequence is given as TGTGCCAGCAGCCAAGGACAGGGAGTTCGGCCCCAGCATTTT. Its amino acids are CASSQGQGVRPQHF.